This TCR beta chain appears in the sequencing data of a study of shared clonotypes between healthy human individuals. Study-wide findings and caveats: Few donors restricted represented genetic and exposure-history diversity.

Of note for this clone: Its target is not known.

The germline V gene has CDR1 LNHDA and CDR2 SQIVND (reference sequence). The CDR3 has 16 residues. Trimming stripped 0 bases from V and 1 base from J, with 12 bases between. Assay: immunoSEQ multiplex PCR; the TCRdb copy retains only in-frame clones and omits some. The data hold about 520,000 clones, with approximately 80% observed a single time. The receptor was derived from a woman in her thirties or forties in good health. Some clones in this sample may be carry-over from other donors' samples. Sample: PBMCs. The V and J genes are TRBV19 and TRBJ1-1; D possibly corresponds to TRBD1 (5 bases). For the CDR3, the DNA is TGTGCCAGTAGTATAGACCCAGGGATTCCGAACACTGAAGCTTTCTTT. Translated, it gives CASSIDPGIPNTEAFF.